The clone carrying this T cell receptor (beta chain) turned up a few times. Its antigen is undetermined. TCRdb re-derived calls from the reads in MiXCR, one entry per CDR3 protein. This table has almost 90,000 distinct CDR3 sequences, approximately 30% appearing once. The data stem from a study of T cell repertoires in cytomegalovirus infection. Points from the study as a whole: Cumulative frequency (of public TCR beta family members) identified carriers of CMV plus the relevant HLA.

Trimming cost V 2 bases and J 6 bases; bases outside gene matches: 8. CDR1 is SGDLS and CDR2 is YYNGEE in the germline V gene. The CDR3 is 15 residues long. The sequences come from CD8+ T cells from cultured PBMCs, collected from culture after CMV antigen stimulation. The clonotype comes from a human donor in good health (CMV status not recorded). Some clones in this sample may be carry-over from other donors' samples. The V and J genes are TRBV9 and TRBJ1-2; 9 positions agree with TRBD1. CDR3 sequence (DNA): TGTGCCAGCAGCGTTTGGGAAACAGGGGGCGATGGCTACACCTTC. Its translation is CASSVWETGGDGYTF.